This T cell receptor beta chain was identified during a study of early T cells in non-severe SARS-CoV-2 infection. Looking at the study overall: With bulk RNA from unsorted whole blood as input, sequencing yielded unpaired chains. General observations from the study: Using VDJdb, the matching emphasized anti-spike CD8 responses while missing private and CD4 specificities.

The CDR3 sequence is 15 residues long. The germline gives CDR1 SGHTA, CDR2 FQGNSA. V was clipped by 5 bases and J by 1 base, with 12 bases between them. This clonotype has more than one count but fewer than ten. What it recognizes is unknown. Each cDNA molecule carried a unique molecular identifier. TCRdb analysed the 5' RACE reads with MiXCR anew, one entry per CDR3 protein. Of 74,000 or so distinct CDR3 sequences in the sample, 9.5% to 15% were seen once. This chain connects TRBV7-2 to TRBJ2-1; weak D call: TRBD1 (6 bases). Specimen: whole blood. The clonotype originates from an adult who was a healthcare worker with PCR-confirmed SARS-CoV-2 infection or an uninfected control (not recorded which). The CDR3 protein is CASSPRTESYNEQFF. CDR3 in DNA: TGTGCCAGCAGCCCCAGGACAGAATCCTACAATGAGCAGTTCTTC. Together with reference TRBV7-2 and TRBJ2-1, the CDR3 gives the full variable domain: GAGVSQSPSNKVTEKGKDVELRCDPISGHTALYWYRQSLGQGLEFLIYFQGNSAPDKSGLPSDRFSAERTGGSVSTLTIQRTQQEDSAVYLCASSPRTESYNEQFFGPGTRLTVL.